The sequence of this T cell receptor (beta chain) was determined in a study of response to subunit inactivated influenza vaccine. Study-level findings and limits: Authors suggested each seasonal flu vaccination may recruit only limited numbers of new T cells.

The CDR3 spans 15 residues. Germline CDR1 and CDR2: LGHDT and YNNKEL (reference sequence). After removal of 6 bases from V and 5 bases from J, the junction contained 8 bases not matched to a gene. Comment on this clonotype: The antigen remains unidentified.

Each CDR3 protein gets one entry after TCRdb re-called the RT-PCR reads with MiXCR. The table records just over 300,000 distinct CDR3 sequences, about a fifth of them present only once. The chain has TRBV3-1 and TRBJ2-5, with 11 bases aligning to TRBD2. Sequenced material: PBMCs from blood, taken about 19 months after vaccination. This receptor was taken from a man between 50 and 70 years old who received an inactivated influenza vaccine. The CDR3 here is CASRLLAGEGETQYF. The CDR3 bases are TGTGCCAGCAGGCTACTAGCGGGAGAGGGGGAGACCCAGTACTTC.